A single sample gave rise to the 29 T cell receptor delta chains below, sequenced in a study of γδ T cells in repeated Plasmodium falciparum infection (dated by TCRdb to the early 2020s). Vgamma9/Vdelta2+ and Vdelta2-negative gammadelta T cell populations were flow-sorted from peripheral blood mononuclear cells for bulk TCR repertoire analysis. Libraries were built with multiplex PCR. Instrument used: Illumina MiSeq. With CATT, TCRdb called clones again from the public reads; duplicate DNA rows were later joined. In all, the sample holds 40,000 to 55,000 delta-chain clones, and about 1.9% of those were seen once. The ten biggest clones cover less than 30% of the sample. Sequenced input: gamma-delta T cells from blood. These receptors were obtained from a pool of human donors (malaria-infected and uninfected, not separated).

This clone was picked up a small number of times. A far larger clone is one base from this, pointing to a likely read error. Other DNA sequences in the sample encode the same CDR3. The rearrangement uses TRDV3 and TRDJ1; maybe TRDD3 (6 bases). The CDR3 runs to 17 residues. Germline loops: CDR1 TVYSNPD, CDR2 GDNSRS (reference sequence). V was trimmed by 3 bases and J by 0 bases, leaving 23 bases between them. CDR3 in DNA: TGTGCCTTGGGGGGGGTGCTGGGGAATACCAACACCGATAAACTCATCTTT. The encoded protein is CALGGVLGNTNTDKLIF.

This clone has more than one count but fewer than ten. The chain joins TRDV1 to TRDJ1; 12 bases match TRDD3. The J gene was not available in TCRdb and was assigned here by matching the DNA to germline segments. This CDR3 comprises 21 residues. Germline assignment: CDR1 TSWWSYY and CDR2 QGS. V dropped 3 bases and J dropped 6; count of bases not matched to a gene: 23. The CDR3 region is CALGEASPWAGGYARRNKLIF. In DNA form, the CDR3 reads TGTGCTCTTGGGGAGGCCTCCCCGTGGGCTGGGGGATACGCACGACGGAATAAACTCATCTTT.

This clone has ten or more counts. The protein that TCRdb holds for this DNA derives from a much larger clone and differs from the translated DNA at residue 19, which likely indicates a read error; the protein shown here is translated from the DNA. The CDR3, as DNA: TGTGCCTGTGACACACAACGGCTCATGGAGGCACCGACTGGGGAAGGTACCGATAGACTCATCTTT. It specifies CACDTQRLMEAPTGEGTDRLIF. The chain has TRDV2 and TRDJ1; 7 positions match TRDD3. CDR3 size: 22 residues. The germline V gene has CDR1 GEAIGNYY and CDR2 EKD.

This clone was seen more than once but under ten times. The TCRdb record carries a much larger clone's protein, which differs from this DNA's translation at residue 7; a read error is the likely cause, and the protein listed here is the DNA translation. The gene calls are TRDV1 and TRDJ1; D gene unclear. Germline V CDR1 and CDR2: TSWWSYY, QGS. The CDR3 totals 13 residues. V lost 2 bases to trimming and J lost 5 bases, with 9 bases between them. CDR3: CALGEEHPDKLIF. The CDR3 DNA sequence: TGTGCTCTTGGGGAAGAACACCCGGATAAACTCATCTTT.

On this clone: The protein in TCRdb stems from a much larger clone and differs at residue 13 from this DNA's translation, likely a read error; here the protein is translated from the DNA. This chain connects TRDV1 to TRDJ1; 8 bases align to TRDD3. V dropped 0 bases and J dropped 0; count of bases not matched to a gene: 21. The CDR3 has 22 residues. Germline assignment: CDR1 TSWWSYY and CDR2 QGS. CDR3 loop: CALGELQILFGYRGIYTDKLIF. The CDR3 region has the DNA TGTGCTCTTGGGGAACTACAGATCCTATTTGGCTACCGGGGGATATACACCGATAAACTCATCTTT.

This clone was detected a few times. The amino acid sequence in TCRdb belongs to a much larger clone and departs from this DNA's translation at residue 5, likely a sequencing read error; the sequence shown is translated from the DNA. This rearrangement joins TRDV1 to TRDJ2; 12 bases are shared with TRDD3. The J gene is absent in TCRdb and was assigned here via DNA matching to germline. Germline V gene data show CDR1 as TSWWSYY and CDR2 as QGS. The CDR3 spans 25 residues. The J segment lost 4 bases and the V segment lost 4 bases, leaving 31 bases of the junction unmatched. CDR3 sequence (DNA): TGTGCTCTTGGGGTCACGTCCTTTACCTCTACACCTTTGTACTGGGGGATACAGGGGACAGCACAACTCTTCTTT. Translating gives CALGVTSFTSTPLYWGIQGTAQLFF.

This clone came up many times. A read error likely explains why the TCRdb protein, taken from a much larger clone, differs from this DNA's translation at residue 8; the protein shown is translated from the DNA. The chain links TRDV1 to TRDJ1, with D hard to call. The J gene was missing in TCRdb and was found by matching the end of the DNA to germline. The CDR3 is 19 residues long. Trimming pared 5 bases from V and 0 bases from J, leaving 25 bases between. Germline CDR1 TSWWSYY, CDR2 QGS. DNA of the CDR3: TGTGCTCTTGGGTCGCGGCCTCCCCTGTTAATGGTGTACACCGATAAACTCATCTTT. Protein: CALGSRPPLLMVYTDKLIF.

This clone has a handful of counts. A much bigger clone sits one base away, suggesting this may be a read error. In the same sample, other DNA sequences code for this CDR3. This sequence joins TRDV1 and TRDJ1, with D possibly matching TRDD3 (9 bases). CDR3 length: 20 residues. Germline assignment: CDR1 TSWWSYY and CDR2 QGS. DNA for the CDR3: TGTGCCCTTGGGGAACTTAAAACTTCCTACGGGGATACGATGGGCGATAAACTCATCTTT. This gives the protein CALGELKTSYGDTMGDKLIF.

As to this clone: A read error likely explains why the TCRdb protein, taken from a much larger clone, differs from this DNA's translation at residue 13; the protein shown is translated from the DNA. The rearrangement joins TRDV1 to TRDJ1, with TRDD3 identical over 7 bases. Germline V gives CDR1 TSWWSYY, CDR2 QGS. The CDR3 is made up of 15 amino acids. The CDR3 loop is CALGSSGGSTDKPIF. Here the CDR3 DNA reads TGTGCTCTTGGGTCGTCCGGGGGATCTACCGATAAACCCATCTTT.

Turning to this clone: The translation of this DNA and the TCRdb protein of a much larger clone differ at residue 13, probably owing to a read error; the protein shown here is translated from the DNA. This rearrangement joins TRDV2 to TRDJ1; 12 bases align to TRDD3. TCRdb leaves out the J gene; it was filled in here by matching the DNA to germline. Germline values: CDR1 GEAIGNYY, CDR2 EKD. This CDR3 comprises 17 residues. CDR3 region: CACDSLSTGGYTGKLIF. As DNA, the CDR3 is TGTGCCTGTGACTCCCTCAGTACTGGGGGATACACCGGTAAACTCATCTTT.

There are many counts of this clone. This likely reflects a read error, since a far larger clone is one base away. This CDR3 is also generated by other DNA sequences in the sample. The V gene is TRDV1, but the J gene lacks a call; the D call in the table, TRDD3, was not verified against the DNA. Germline CDR1 reads TSWWSYY; CDR2 reads QGS. The CDR3 sequence is 25 residues long. CDR3 sequence (DNA): TGTGCTCTTGGGGAACTACAGTCTTCCTACACAAAAACTGGGGGATACGCGTCCTCCCCCGATAAGCTCATCTTT. Its translation: CALGELQSSYTKTGGYASSPDKLIF.

In the case of this clone: TCRdb's listed protein matches a much larger clone and diverges from this DNA's translation at residue 11, likely through a read error; the protein shown comes from the DNA. The chain couples TRDV2 to TRDJ1, with 9 bases fitting TRDD3. Here the J gene came from matching the DNA to germline, since TCRdb omits it. The CDR3 runs 15 residues. Germline lookup yields CDR1 GEAIGNYY and CDR2 EKD. CDR3 in amino acids: CACETWGIGTNKLIF. In DNA form, the CDR3 reads TGTGCCTGTGAGACCTGGGGGATCGGCACCAATAAACTCATCTTT.

Concerning this clone: This probably arose from a read error, given a far larger clone one base away. The same CDR3 is also encoded by other DNA sequences in this sample. The CDR3 DNA follows: TGTGCCTGTGACACCTTGCTGAGTGGGAAAGTGCTGGGGGATTCCCCGTACACCGATAAACTCATCTTT. Its translation is CACDTLLSGKVLGDSPYTDKLIF. This chain links TRDV2 with TRDJ1; 9 bases map to TRDD3. The J gene, missing from TCRdb, was assigned here through DNA to germline matching. This CDR3 spans 23 amino acids. V trimming: 0 bases; J trimming: 0 bases; junction bases outside the gene matches: 25. Germline-derived CDR1 and CDR2 are GEAIGNYY and EKD.

A note on this clone: TCRdb's protein for this DNA is that of a much larger clone and differs from the translation at residue 17, likely a read error; the protein shown is the DNA translation. The chain couples TRDV1 to TRDJ4; D perhaps matches TRDD2 (8 bases). The J gene, not given by TCRdb, was assigned here from a germline match of the nucleotide sequence. This CDR3 contains 21 residues. Germline CDR1 is TSWWSYY and CDR2 is QGS. V lost 5 bases and J lost 4, with 38 bases in between. CDR3 sequence reads: CALGPYFLHVLGIAMAKPLIF. The CDR3, as DNA: TGTGCTCTTGGGCCTTACTTCCTACACGTACTGGGGATCGCAATGGCCAAACCCCTGATCTTT.

As to this clone: TCRdb pairs this DNA with a much larger clone's protein that differs at residue 14, likely a read error; the protein shown was translated from the DNA. This CDR3 is CACDTVGIDSWDTQQMFF. CDR3 bases: TGTGCCTGTGACACCGTGGGGATTGATTCCTGGGACACCCAACAGATGTTTTTC. This chain connects TRDV2 to TRDJ3; D may be TRDD3 (6 bases). As TCRdb names no J gene, one was assigned here on the basis of a DNA match to germline. The CDR3 has 18 amino acids. Germline V lookup: CDR1 GEAIGNYY, CDR2 EKD.

This clone was counted only a few times. TCRdb shows a much larger clone's protein in place of this DNA's translation, and the two differ at residue 9, likely through a read error; the protein shown is translated from the DNA. The V call is TRDV3, the J call TRDJ1, with D tentatively TRDD3 (8 bases). TCRdb leaves out the J gene; it was filled in here by matching the DNA to germline. Germline CDR1 reads TVYSNPD; CDR2 reads GDNSRS (reference sequence). This CDR3 has 19 residues. Trimming removed 3 bases from V and 0 bases from J, with 29 bases in between. The CDR3: CAFPPFLFRGYSDTDKLIF. CDR3 sequence (DNA): TGTGCCTTCCCCCCCTTCCTGTTTAGGGGATACTCGGACACCGATAAACTCATCTTT. Looking up the rest from reference TRDV3 and TRDJ1 gives the full variable domain: CDKVTQSSPDQTVASGSEVVLLCTYDTVYSNPDLFWYRIRPDYSFQFVFYGDNSRSEGADFTQGRFSVKHILTQKAFHLVISPVRTEDSATYYCAFPPFLFRGYSDTDKLIFGKGTRVTVEP.

This clone was detected only a few times. This sequence is one base from a far larger clone and is likely a read error. Different DNA sequences within this sample yield the same CDR3. The chain has TRDV1 and TRDJ1; 10 positions agree with TRDD3. TCRdb gives no J gene; it was assigned here by matching the DNA to germline. The germline CDR1 and CDR2 sequences are TSWWSYY and QGS. This CDR3 contains 19 residues. V was pared by 5 bases and J by 3 bases, with 18 bases of the junction left unmatched. The CDR3 loop reads CALGYNLRRGIRVSDKLIF. CDR3 sequence (DNA): TGTGCTCTTGGGTACAATCTACGGCGGGGGATACGTGTCTCCGATAAACTCATCTTT.

In the case of this clone: This DNA's translation and the protein TCRdb lists, from a much larger clone, do not match at residue 13, likely due to a read error; the protein shown is translated from the DNA. The chain is built from TRDV3 and TRDJ1; 8 bases map to TRDD3. Here the J gene was assigned by germline matching of the DNA, as TCRdb has none. The CDR3 runs to 20 residues. Germline values: CDR1 TVYSNPD, CDR2 GDNSRS (reference sequence). Trimming took 3 bases from V and 5 from J; bases not matched to a gene: 29. CDR3 coding DNA: TGTGCCTTGATAACAGGCCTTCCGCCGTACTGGGGGGTACCGACAGATAAACTCATCTTT. Encoded protein: CALITGLPPYWGVPTDKLIF.

This clone was counted only a few times. The protein that TCRdb holds for this DNA derives from a much larger clone and differs from the translated DNA at residue 15, which likely indicates a read error; the protein shown here is translated from the DNA. The chain is built from TRDV1 and TRDJ1, with D maybe TRDD2 (6 bases). Here the J gene came from matching the DNA to germline, since TCRdb omits it. This CDR3 is 20 amino acids long. Per the germline V gene, CDR1 is TSWWSYY and CDR2 is QGS. The V end was cut by 4 bases, the J end by 7 bases, with 34 bases between. Here the CDR3 reads CALGGRSVFLYRNGGLKLIF. The CDR3 DNA follows: TGTGCTCTTGGGGGACGCTCCGTATTCCTATACCGTAATGGCGGCCTTAAACTCATCTTT.

Worth noting for this clone: A far larger clone is just one base off, so this is likely a read error. Other DNA sequences in the same sample also yield this CDR3. The J gene is TRDJ1, the V gene TRDV1; D might be TRDD3 (5 bases). The length of the CDR3 is 20 residues. CDR1 is TSWWSYY and CDR2 is QGS in the germline V gene. Trimming pared 3 bases from V and 1 base from J, leaving 27 bases between. The CDR3 protein is CALGENSWPSSGVLTDKLIF. CDR3 DNA: TGTGCTCTTGGGGAGAACAGCTGGCCATCCTCGGGGGTCCTCACCGATAAACTCATCTTT.

Concerning this clone itself: TCRdb's protein for this DNA is that of a much larger clone and differs from the translation at residue 8, likely a read error; the protein shown is the DNA translation. The V gene is TRDV1, the J gene TRDJ1; weak D call: TRDD3 (6 bases). The CDR3 extends over 12 amino acids. Trimming pared 5 bases from V and 7 bases from J, leaving 11 bases between. Germline V gene sequence: CDR1 TSWWSYY, CDR2 QGS. The CDR3 loop is CALGMGAVKLIF. CDR3 bases: TGTGCTCTTGGGATGGGGGCCGTTAAACTCATCTTT.

Of note for this clone: The likely explanation is a read error, given a far larger clone one base away. The sample carries other DNA sequences with the same CDR3. The chain couples TRDV1 to TRDJ4; TRDD3 might be the D (6 bases). TCRdb records no J gene; here it was assigned by comparing the DNA to germline. The CDR3 loop spans 17 amino acids. CDR1 TSWWSYY and CDR2 QGS come from the germline V gene. The CDR3 nucleotides are TGCGCTCTTGGGACCCATCCTATCCGCTGGGGAAGGAGACCCCTGATCTTT. Translated: CALGTHPIRWGRRPLIF.

In the case of this clone: TCRdb shows a much larger clone's protein in place of this DNA's translation, and the two differ at residue 19, likely through a read error; the protein shown is translated from the DNA. The chain combines TRDV3 with TRDJ1, with TRDD3 matching 12 bases. Per the germline V gene, CDR1 is TVYSNPD and CDR2 is GDNSRS (reference sequence). The CDR3 runs 21 residues. Written as DNA, the CDR3 is TGTGCCTTTACGAGGGCCGACTACATACACTGGGGGATACCAGGGGCCGATAAACACATCTTT. Protein product: CAFTRADYIHWGIPGADKHIF.

As to this clone: TCRdb lists the protein of a much larger clone for this DNA, which differs at residue 6, so this is likely a read error; the protein given here is translated from the DNA itself. The chain has TRDV2 and TRDJ1; 13 bases match TRDD3. TCRdb carries no J gene annotation; the J gene was assigned here by matching the DNA with germline. The CDR3 totals 21 residues. Per germline, CDR1 GEAIGNYY and CDR2 EKD. J lost 0 bases, V lost 8 bases, and 23 bases had no gene match. This CDR3 reads CASRPRYLYYWGIRDTDKLIF. The CDR3 coding sequence is TGTGCCTCCCGACCGAGATACCTTTACTACTGGGGGATACGGGACACCGATAAACTCATCTTT.

This clone was detected many times. The protein in TCRdb stems from a much larger clone and differs at residue 6 from this DNA's translation, likely a read error; here the protein is translated from the DNA. This rearrangement joins TRDV2 to TRDJ1; 9 bases align to TRDD3. Here the J gene was assigned by germline matching of the DNA, as TCRdb has none. The CDR3 covers 17 residues. Trimming took 1 base from V and 0 from J; bases not matched to a gene: 8. CDR1 and CDR2 from the germline V gene are GEAIGNYY and EKD. The CDR3 protein is CACDTQGDTSYTDKLIF. The CDR3 nucleotides are TGTGCCTGTGACACTCAGGGGGATACTTCGTACACCGATAAACTCATCTTT.

This clone was seen a handful of times. The likely explanation is a read error, given a far larger clone one base away. The same CDR3 can be traced to other DNA sequences in this sample. The V call is TRDV1, the J call TRDJ1; 13 positions agree with TRDD3. TCRdb leaves out the J gene; it was filled in here by matching the DNA to germline. The V gene end was trimmed by 0 bases and the J gene end by 3 bases; junction bases not matched to a gene: 28. The length of the CDR3 is 25 residues. Germline CDR1 and CDR2: TSWWSYY and QGS. The chain's CDR3 is CALGELSYFWRSPYTGGYAADKLIF. In DNA, the CDR3 is TGTGCTCTTGGGGAACTAAGCTACTTCTGGCGGTCTCCATATACTGGGGGATACGCGGCCGATAAACTCATCTTT.

This clone was observed many times. This likely came from a read error, as a far larger clone is one base away. The sample contains more than one DNA sequence encoding this CDR3. V usage is TRDV1 and J usage is TRDJ1; D is unclear. The germline V gene encodes CDR1 TSWWSYY and CDR2 QGS. Deletions cut 5 bases from V and 3 bases from J, with 13 bases between. This CDR3 contains 14 residues. The CDR3 coding sequence is TGTGCTCTTGGGTGCGCTCAAGTGTCCGATAAACTCATCTTT. Its translation: CALGCAQVSDKLIF.

This clone was recorded at least ten times. TCRdb lists the protein of a much larger clone for this DNA, which differs at residue 11, so this is likely a read error; the protein given here is translated from the DNA itself. V gene TRDV3 combines with J gene TRDJ1; 10 positions agree with TRDD3. The J gene is not listed in TCRdb, so it was assigned here from a DNA match to germline. In germline, CDR1 is TVYSNPD, CDR2 GDNSRS (reference sequence). This CDR3 comprises 15 residues. The DNA for the CDR3 is TGTGCCTTTCGAGGTTACTGGGGGATTCCCGAGAAACTCATCTTT. This encodes CAFRGYWGIPEKLIF.

A word on this clone: The TCRdb protein, from a much larger clone, departs from this DNA's translation at residue 5, likely by read error; the protein shown derives from the DNA. This chain connects TRDV1 to TRDJ2; TRDD3 matches 12 bases. Because TCRdb records no J gene, it was assigned here through a match of the DNA to germline. V lost 5 bases and J lost 0; bases outside the gene matches: 22. This CDR3 is built from 23 residues. The germline V gene encodes CDR1 TSWWSYY and CDR2 QGS. The CDR3 sequence is CALGKPAYWGIPVLIALTAQLFF. The CDR3 coding sequence is TGTGCTCTTGGGAAACCGGCGTACTGGGGGATACCTGTGTTGATAGCTTTGACAGCACAACTCTTCTTT.